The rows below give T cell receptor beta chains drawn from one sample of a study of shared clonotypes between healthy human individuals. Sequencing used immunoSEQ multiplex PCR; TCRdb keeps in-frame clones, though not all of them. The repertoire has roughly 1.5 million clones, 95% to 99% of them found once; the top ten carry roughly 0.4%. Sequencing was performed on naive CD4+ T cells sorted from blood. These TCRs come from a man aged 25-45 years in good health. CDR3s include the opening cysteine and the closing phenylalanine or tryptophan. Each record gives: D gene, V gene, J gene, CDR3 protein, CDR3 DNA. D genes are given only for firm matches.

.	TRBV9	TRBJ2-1	CASSVGGGAYNEQFF	TGTGCCAGCAGCGTAGGAGGAGGGGCATACAATGAGCAGTTCTTC
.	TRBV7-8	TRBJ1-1	CASSLRDTEAFF	TGTGCCAGCAGCTTAAGGGACACTGAAGCTTTCTTT
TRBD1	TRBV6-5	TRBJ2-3	CASGTGGPSTDTQYF	TGTGCCAGTGGGACAGGGGGGCCTAGCACAGATACGCAGTATTTT
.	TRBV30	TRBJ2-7	CAWSLKTYEQYF	TGTGCCTGGAGTCTAAAGACCTACGAGCAGTACTTC
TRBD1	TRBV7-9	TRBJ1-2	CASSQTGGYGYTF	TGTGCCAGCAGCCAGACAGGGGGCTATGGCTACACCTTC
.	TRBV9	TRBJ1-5	CASSVGQGRNQPQHF	TGTGCCAGCAGCGTAGGCCAGGGCCGCAATCAGCCCCAGCATTTT
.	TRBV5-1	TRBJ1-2	CASSDTDTTGGGYTF	TGCGCCAGCAGCGACACGGATACGACAGGCGGTGGCTACACCTTC
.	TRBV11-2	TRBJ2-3	CASSLDPRISTDTQYF	TGTGCCAGCAGCTTAGATCCGCGAATTAGCACAGATACGCAGTATTTT
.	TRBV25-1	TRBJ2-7	CASSGIRYEQYF	TGTGCCAGCAGTGGGATTCGATACGAGCAGTACTTC
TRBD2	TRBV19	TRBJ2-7	CASSETSGIYEQYF	TGTGCCAGTAGTGAGACTAGCGGGATTTACGAGCAGTACTTC
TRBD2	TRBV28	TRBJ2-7	CASSVAGGTYEQYF	TGTGCCAGCAGTGTGGCGGGAGGTACCTACGAGCAGTACTTC
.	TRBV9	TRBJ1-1	CASSVVTGDTEAFF	TGTGCCAGCAGCGTAGTAACGGGGGACACTGAAGCTTTCTTT
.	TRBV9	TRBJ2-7	CASSVDHGNYEQYF	TGTGCCAGCAGCGTAGATCACGGGAATTACGAGCAGTACTTC
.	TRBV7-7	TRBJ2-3	CASSLNGVGLGDTQYF	TGTGCCAGCAGCCTAAACGGGGTGGGGCTCGGGGATACGCAGTATTTT
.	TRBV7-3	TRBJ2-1	CASSLDLDEQFF	TGTGCCAGCAGCTTAGACCTGGATGAGCAGTTCTTC
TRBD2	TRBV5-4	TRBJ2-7	CASSTGLAGRLYEQYF	TGTGCCAGCAGCACCGGACTAGCGGGACGTCTTTACGAGCAGTACTTC
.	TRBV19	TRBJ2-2	CASSIAQLGTGELFF	TGTGCCAGTAGTATAGCCCAGCTTGGGACCGGGGAGCTGTTTTTT
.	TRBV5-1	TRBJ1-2	CASSLGTNYGYTF	TGCGCCAGCAGCTTGGGGACGAACTATGGCTACACCTTC
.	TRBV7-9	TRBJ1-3	CASSFPREGYSGNTIYF	TGTGCCAGCAGCTTCCCCAGGGAGGGTTACTCTGGAAACACCATATATTTT
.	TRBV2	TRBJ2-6	CASSRDRTRANVLTF	TGTGCCAGCAGCCGCGACAGGACGAGGGCCAACGTCCTGACTTTC
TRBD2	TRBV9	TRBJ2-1	CASSVRSTPGLEKYNEQFF	TGTGCCAGCAGCGTAAGATCTACCCCGGGACTAGAAAAGTACAATGAGCAGTTCTTC
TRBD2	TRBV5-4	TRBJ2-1	CASSLRLAHDYNEQFF	TGTGCCAGCAGTCTCCGACTAGCCCACGATTACAATGAGCAGTTCTTC
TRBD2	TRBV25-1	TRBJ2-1	CASSPRTSVFYNEQFF	TGTGCCAGTTCTCCCAGGACTAGCGTCTTCTACAATGAGCAGTTCTTC
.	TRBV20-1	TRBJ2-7	CSARAGYEQYF	TGCAGTGCTCGAGCGGGTTACGAGCAGTACTTC
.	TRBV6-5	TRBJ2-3	CASSYLMVPDTQYF	TGTGCCAGCAGTTACCTTATGGTGCCAGATACGCAGTATTTT
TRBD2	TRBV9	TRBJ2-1	CASRSGTSGKLPNEQFF	TGTGCCAGCAGGAGCGGGACTAGCGGGAAGCTACCAAATGAGCAGTTCTTC
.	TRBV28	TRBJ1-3	CATTQLDSGNTIYF	TGTGCCACTACCCAGCTGGACTCTGGAAACACCATATATTTT